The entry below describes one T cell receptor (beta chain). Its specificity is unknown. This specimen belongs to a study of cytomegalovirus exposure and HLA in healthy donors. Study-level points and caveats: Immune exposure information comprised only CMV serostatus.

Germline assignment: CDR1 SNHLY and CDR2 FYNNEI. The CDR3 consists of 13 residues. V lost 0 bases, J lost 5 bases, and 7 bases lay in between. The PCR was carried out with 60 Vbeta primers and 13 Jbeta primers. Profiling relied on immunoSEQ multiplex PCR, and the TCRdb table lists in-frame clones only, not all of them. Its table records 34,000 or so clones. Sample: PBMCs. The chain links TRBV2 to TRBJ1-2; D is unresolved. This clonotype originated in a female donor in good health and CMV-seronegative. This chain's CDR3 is CASSEAAGYGYTF. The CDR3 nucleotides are TGTGCCAGCAGTGAAGCAGCGGGGTATGGCTACACCTTC.